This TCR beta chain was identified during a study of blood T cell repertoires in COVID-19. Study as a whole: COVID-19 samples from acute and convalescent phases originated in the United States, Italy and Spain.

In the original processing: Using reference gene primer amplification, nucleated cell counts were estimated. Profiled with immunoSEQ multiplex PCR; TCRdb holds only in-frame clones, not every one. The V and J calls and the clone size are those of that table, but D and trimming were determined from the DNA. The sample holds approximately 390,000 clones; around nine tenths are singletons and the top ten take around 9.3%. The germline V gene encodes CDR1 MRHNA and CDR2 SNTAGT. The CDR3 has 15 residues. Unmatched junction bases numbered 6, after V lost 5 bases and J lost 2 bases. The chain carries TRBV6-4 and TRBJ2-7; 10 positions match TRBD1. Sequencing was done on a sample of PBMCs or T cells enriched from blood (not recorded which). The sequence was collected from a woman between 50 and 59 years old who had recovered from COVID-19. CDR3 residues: CASSRPGQGTYEQYF. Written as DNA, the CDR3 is TGTGCCAGCAGTCGCCCGGGACAGGGGACCTACGAGCAGTACTTC.